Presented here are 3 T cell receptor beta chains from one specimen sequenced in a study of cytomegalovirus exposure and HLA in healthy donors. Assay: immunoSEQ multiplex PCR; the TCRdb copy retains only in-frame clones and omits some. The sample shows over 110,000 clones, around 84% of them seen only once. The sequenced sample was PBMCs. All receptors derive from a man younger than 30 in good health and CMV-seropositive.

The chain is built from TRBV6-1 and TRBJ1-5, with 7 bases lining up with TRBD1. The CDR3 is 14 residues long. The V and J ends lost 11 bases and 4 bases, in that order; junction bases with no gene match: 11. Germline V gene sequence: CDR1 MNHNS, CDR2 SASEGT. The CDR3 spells CAAHVTGINQPQHF. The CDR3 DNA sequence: TGTGCCGCTCACGTGACAGGGATAAATCAGCCCCAGCATTTT.

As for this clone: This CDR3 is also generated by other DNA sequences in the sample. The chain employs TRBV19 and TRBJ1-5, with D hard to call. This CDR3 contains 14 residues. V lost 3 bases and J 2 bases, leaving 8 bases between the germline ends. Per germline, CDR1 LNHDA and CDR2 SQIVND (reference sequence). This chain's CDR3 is CASSIGRGNQPQHF. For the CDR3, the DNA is TGTGCCAGTAGTATCGGCCGGGGCAATCAGCCCCAGCATTTT.

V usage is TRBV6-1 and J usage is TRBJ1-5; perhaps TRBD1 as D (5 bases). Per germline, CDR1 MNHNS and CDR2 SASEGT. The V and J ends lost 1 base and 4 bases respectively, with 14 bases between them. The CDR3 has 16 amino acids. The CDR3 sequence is CASSEVGGTANQPQHF. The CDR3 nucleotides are TGTGCCAGCAGTGAAGTTGGGGGGACCGCGAATCAGCCCCAGCATTTT.